A single sample gave rise to the 15 T cell receptor beta chains below, sequenced in a study of T cells after yellow fever vaccination. Each CDR3 protein is one row after TCRdb ran MiXCR on the 5' RACE reads. The table lists hundreds of thousands of distinct CDR3 sequences, approximately 12% of them singletons, with 3% to 4% in the top ten. The sample consisted of CD4+ T cells sorted from PBMCs, taken 15 days after the yellow fever booster vaccination. The receptor set was obtained from a man between 18 and 35 years old who received the YFV17D yellow fever vaccine.

This clonotype occurred once. V is TRBV12-3 or TRBV12-4 and J is TRBJ1-2; D gene uncertain. This CDR3 contains 13 residues. Deletions cut 4 bases from V and 8 bases from J, with 14 bases between. Written as DNA, the CDR3 is TGTGCCAGCAGTTCCACCTTGCAGACGGGCTACACCTTC. Its translation: CASSSTLQTGYTF.

The V call is TRBV3-1, the J call TRBJ2-7; a weak D match, TRBD2 (6 bases). Trimming pared 11 bases from V and 1 base from J, leaving 15 bases between. The germline V gene has CDR1 LGHDT and CDR2 YNNKEL (reference sequence). The CDR3 contains 13 residues. The CDR3 bases are TGTGCCGCAAGGAGGGCAGGGTCCTACGAGCAGTACTTC. Amino acids: CAARRAGSYEQYF.

The J gene is TRBJ1-5, the V gene TRBV6-2 or TRBV6-3, with unresolved D. The V end lost 1 base, the J end lost 3 bases, and 10 bases lay between the germline ends. The germline V gene encodes CDR1 MNHEY and CDR2 SVGEGT. The CDR3 extends over 15 amino acids. The CDR3 DNA reads TGTGCCAGCAGTTACTGGAATACTCTCAATCAGCCCCAGCATTTT. It yields the protein CASSYWNTLNQPQHF.

This clonotype occurred a few times. The V and J genes are TRBV4-1 and TRBJ2-5, with 13 bases identical to TRBD2. The V gene's germline CDR1 is MGHRA and CDR2 YSYEKL. The CDR3 is 17 amino acids. V dropped 4 bases and J dropped 7; count of bases not matched to a gene: 12. The CDR3 sequence is CASSLGLAGAVQGTQYF. The CDR3 nucleotides are TGCGCCAGCAGCCTAGGACTAGCGGGGGCCGTGCAGGGGACCCAGTACTTC.

A few counts support this clonotype. V is TRBV27 and J is TRBJ1-4, with D unclear. The V end was cut by 6 bases, the J end by 5 bases, with 7 bases between. The CDR3 loop spans 12 amino acids. Germline V gives CDR1 MNHEY, CDR2 SMNVEV (reference sequence). In DNA, the CDR3 is TGTGCCAGCAGGCACCCCAATGAAAAACTGTTTTTT. This gives the protein CASRHPNEKLFF.

V usage is TRBV20-1 and J usage is TRBJ2-5, with 10 nucleotides matching TRBD2. The CDR3 is 16 amino acids. Germline V gene data show CDR1 as DFQATT and CDR2 as SNEGSKA (reference sequence). With V trimmed by 1 base and J by 1 base, 6 bases remained unmatched. This CDR3 reads CSARGLAGAFQETQYF. In DNA form, the CDR3 reads TGCAGTGCTAGAGGCCTAGCGGGGGCCTTCCAAGAGACCCAGTACTTC.

DNA for the CDR3: TGTGCCACGAAGGGACACCCGGCCGGGGAGCTGTTTTTT. Its protein is CATKGHPAGELFF. The rearrangement uses TRBV10-3 and TRBJ2-2, with D possibly matching TRBD1 (6 bases). This CDR3 is built from 13 residues. Germline V gives CDR1 ENHRY, CDR2 SYGVKD. The ends were cut back, 10 bases at V and 6 bases at J, with 15 bases in the middle.

The chain is built from TRBV20-1 and TRBJ1-1; D perhaps matches TRBD1 (5 bases). This CDR3 spans 13 amino acids. Germline CDR1 and CDR2: DFQATT and SNEGSKA (reference sequence). The germline V and J ends were trimmed by 0 bases and 1 base, with 6 bases remaining between them. CDR3 amino acids: CSARDGANTEAFF. In DNA form, the CDR3 reads TGCAGTGCTAGAGATGGGGCGAACACTGAAGCTTTCTTT.

This rearrangement joins TRBV20-1 to TRBJ2-2; no clear D gene. Germline CDR1 is DFQATT and CDR2 is SNEGSKA (reference sequence). This CDR3 is 14 amino acids long. Between the trimmed V and J ends, which lost 3 bases and 7 bases, there was a span of 15 bases. The CDR3 spells CSARVVALSGELFF. Written as DNA, the CDR3 is TGCAGTGCTAGGGTGGTCGCGTTGAGCGGGGAGCTGTTTTTT.

CDR3 sequence: CASSQGTVFYNEQFF. The CDR3 DNA is TGTGCCAGCAGCCAAGGGACAGTATTTTACAATGAGCAGTTCTTC. V is TRBV3-1 and J is TRBJ2-1, with D perhaps TRBD1 (6 bases). The CDR3 consists of 15 residues. Trimming pared 1 base from V and 4 bases from J, leaving 11 bases between. The V gene's germline CDR1 is LGHDT and CDR2 YNNKEL (reference sequence).

The chain combines TRBV4-1 with TRBJ1-2, with 7 nucleotides matching TRBD1. Germline CDR1 reads MGHRA; CDR2 reads YSYEKL. After removal of 5 bases from V and 3 bases from J, the junction contained 9 bases not matched to a gene. This CDR3 has 15 amino acids. In DNA form, the CDR3 reads TGCGCCAGCAGCGAACAGGGGAAGCGTGACTATGGCTACACCTTC. Its translation is CASSEQGKRDYGYTF.

This clonotype showed up just a few times. This chain joins TRBV28 and TRBJ2-7; D remains ambiguous. Germline V lookup: CDR1 MDHEN, CDR2 SYDVKM. This CDR3 comprises 13 residues. The V gene lost 2 bases and the J gene lost 3 bases, with 8 bases spanning the gap. CDR3 nucleotides: TGTGCCAGCAGTTTAACGGGCCACTACGAGCAGTACGTC. Amino acids: CASSLTGHYEQYV.

This clonotype was picked up a small number of times. This chain uses TRBV2 with TRBJ1-4, with 7 positions matching TRBD1. This CDR3 spans 14 amino acids. V trimming: 6 bases; J trimming: 7 bases; junction bases outside the gene matches: 8. From germline, CDR1 is SNHLY and CDR2 FYNNEI. CDR3 nucleotide sequence: TGTGCCAGCAGGGACAGGCACGGAGGTGAAAAACTGTTTTTT. It translates to CASRDRHGGEKLFF.

This rearrangement joins TRBV7-2 to TRBJ2-5, with D unclear. CDR1 is SGHTA, CDR2 FQGNSA, per germline. This CDR3 comprises 15 residues. V shed 2 bases and J shed 3 bases, with 13 bases lying between them. CDR3 nucleotides: TGTGCCAGCAGCTTAAAGACCAGGTGGGAAGAGACCCAGTACTTC. This translates into CASSLKTRWEETQYF.

This rearrangement joins TRBV20-1 to TRBJ2-3; D is undetermined. The germline CDR1 and CDR2 sequences are DFQATT and SNEGSKA (reference sequence). V lost 0 bases, J lost 1 base, and 11 bases lay in between. CDR3 length equals 15 residues. CDR3 amino acids: CSARDPAGGTDTQYF. For the CDR3, the DNA is TGCAGTGCTAGAGATCCGGCTGGGGGCACAGATACGCAGTATTTT.